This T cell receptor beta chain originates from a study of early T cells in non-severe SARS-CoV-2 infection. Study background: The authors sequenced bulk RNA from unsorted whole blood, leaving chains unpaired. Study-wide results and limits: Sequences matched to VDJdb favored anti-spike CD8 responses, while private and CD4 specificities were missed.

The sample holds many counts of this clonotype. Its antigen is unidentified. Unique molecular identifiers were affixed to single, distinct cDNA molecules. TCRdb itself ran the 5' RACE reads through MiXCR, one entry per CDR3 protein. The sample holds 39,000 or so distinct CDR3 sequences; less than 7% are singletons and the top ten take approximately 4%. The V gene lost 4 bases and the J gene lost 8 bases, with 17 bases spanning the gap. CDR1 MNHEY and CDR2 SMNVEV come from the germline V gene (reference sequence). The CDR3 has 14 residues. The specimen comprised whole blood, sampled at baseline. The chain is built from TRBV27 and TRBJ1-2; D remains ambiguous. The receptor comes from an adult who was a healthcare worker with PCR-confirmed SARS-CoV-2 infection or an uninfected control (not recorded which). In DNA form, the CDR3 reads TGTGCCAGCAGTTCCCGCCTAGGGAGACGAGGCTACACCTTC. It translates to CASSSRLGRRGYTF.